This T cell receptor beta chain was documented in a study of shared clonotypes between healthy human individuals. Overall study findings and caveats: Clonotype sharing across a few donors was observed for around 5.1% of naive CD4 clonotypes. Some clonotypes were shared by all four sorted-subset donors, while others were not shared. The non-shared ones had lower generation probabilities than the shared ones.

The data were produced by immunoSEQ multiplex PCR, yet TCRdb's version contains in-frame clones alone and is incomplete. The table lists about 1,500,000 clones, over 95% of them singletons. Caucasian adults living in Nashville, Tennessee, provided all samples. The trim removed 0 bases at V and 0 bases at J, leaving 5 bases unmatched. The germline V gene encodes CDR1 SGHRS and CDR2 YFSETQ. The CDR3 runs to 17 residues. This clone was counted a single time. What it binds is not known. The same CDR3 also results from other DNA sequences found in this sample. Input material: naive CD4+ T cells sorted from blood. Described subset: CD45RA+ positively selected. The source is a man aged 25 to 40 in good health. The chain recombines TRBV5-1 with TRBJ2-1, with 8 bases aligning to TRBD2. This CDR3 reads CASSLGLAGSSYNEQFF. The CDR3 DNA reads TGCGCCAGCAGCTTGGGATTAGCGGGAAGCTCCTACAATGAGCAGTTCTTC.